The next 5 T cell receptor beta chains were all read from a single sample in a study of blood T cell repertoires in COVID-19. Method: immunoSEQ multiplex PCR; TCRdb's copy keeps in-frame clones and lacks some. The sample yields over 140,000 clones, roughly 79% seen once. The sample consisted of PBMCs or T cells enriched from blood (not recorded which). All receptors derive from a woman aged 45-65 years who had recovered from COVID-19.

This clone was seen a single time. The V and J genes are TRBV15 and TRBJ1-4, with D possibly matching TRBD1 (6 bases). This CDR3 contains 16 residues. Germline V gives CDR1 LNHNV, CDR2 YYDKDF (reference sequence). Between the trimmed V and J ends, which lost 0 bases and 3 bases, there was a span of 11 bases. In nucleotides, the CDR3 is TGTGCCACCAGCAGAGAGGGGGCAGGGGCTAATGAAAAACTGTTTTTT. Translating gives CATSREGAGANEKLFF.

This sequence joins TRBV2 and TRBJ1-2; D ambiguous. Trimming cost V 7 bases and J 6 bases, with 21 bases left between them. In germline, CDR1 is SNHLY, CDR2 FYNNEI. This CDR3 has 15 residues. The CDR3, as DNA: TGTGCCAGCAAAACCGCGGCTGGAGGGAACGATGGCTACACCTTC. As protein: CASKTAAGGNDGYTF. Drawing the rest from reference TRBV2 and TRBJ1-2, the complete variable domain is EPEVTQTPSHQVTQMGQEVILRCVPISNHLYFYWYRQILGQKVEFLVSFYNNEISEKSEIFDDQFSVERPDGSNFTLKIRSTKLEDSAMYFCASKTAAGGNDGYTFGSGTRLTVV.

V gene TRBV5-1 combines with J gene TRBJ2-3, with TRBD2 identical over 13 bases. The length of the CDR3 is 16 residues. Unmatched junction bases numbered 7, after V lost 3 bases and J lost 6 bases. Germline V gene sequence: CDR1 SGHRS, CDR2 YFSETQ. The CDR3 DNA reads as TGCGCCAGCAGCTGGGGGACTAGCGGGACCCCGGATACGCAGTATTTT. This codes for CASSWGTSGTPDTQYF.

The chain couples TRBV7-9 to TRBJ1-1; tentatively, D is TRBD1 (6 bases). CDR3 length: 15 residues. V was shortened by 4 bases and J by 4 bases, with 16 bases between the two germline ends. Per the germline V gene, CDR1 is SEHNR and CDR2 is FQNEAQ (reference sequence). The CDR3 sequence is CASSYPAGAFTEAFF. CDR3 sequence (DNA): TGTGCCAGCAGCTACCCCGCGGGGGCGTTCACTGAAGCTTTCTTT.

The chain combines TRBV28 with TRBJ2-7; D may be TRBD2 (6 bases). V was trimmed by 7 bases and J by 2 bases, leaving 21 bases between them. The germline gives CDR1 MDHEN, CDR2 SYDVKM. The CDR3 consists of 16 residues. In DNA form, the CDR3 reads TGTGCCAGCACCCTCTTCGGGAGACTTGAAACCTACGAGCAGTACTTC. Translated, it gives CASTLFGRLETYEQYF.